The source of this T cell receptor (beta chain) is a study of Graves' ophthalmopathy and Graves' hyperthyroidism. Findings and limits, study-wide: The model's ophthalmopathy progression predictions had approximately 65% sensitivity and 72.22% specificity. A 13-signature model separated ophthalmopathy from stable hyperthyroidism, about 90% sensitivity, roughly 80% specificity. Most thyroid-expanded clonotypes exceeding 0.001 frequency were also found in blood.

With respect to this clonotype: The target antigen is unknown.

The germline V gene has CDR1 SNHLY and CDR2 FYNNEI. V was shortened by 8 bases and J by 1 base, with 12 bases between the two germline ends. The length of the CDR3 is 14 residues. Amplification targeted the TCR beta CDR3 regions, with RNA transcripts as the source material. HTBI primers served in a first-round RT-PCR, which a second-round multiplex PCR followed. MiXCR, run by TCRdb on the multiplex PCR reads, gives a single entry per CDR3 protein. The sample shows 240,000 or so distinct CDR3 sequences, about 46% of them seen only once. The sequencing sample was made of peripheral blood. This rearrangement joins TRBV2 to TRBJ1-3; D possibly corresponds to TRBD1 (6 bases). The source of this sequence is an adult man with Graves' ophthalmopathy. The CDR3 loop reads CASGGRSSGNTIYF. The CDR3 bases are TGTGCCAGCGGGGGCAGATCATCTGGAAACACCATATATTTT.